This T cell receptor (beta chain) was captured by sequencing in a study of T cell responses to AZD1222 COVID-19 vaccine. CDR3 length: 14 residues. Between the trimmed V and J ends, which lost 10 bases and 5 bases, there was a span of 20 bases. Per the germline V gene, CDR1 is MDHEN and CDR2 is SYDVKM. Generated by immunoSEQ multiplex PCR, the TCRdb table keeps only in-frame clones and is missing some. The sample lists approximately 110,000 clones, 70% to 90% occurring once. The input for sequencing was peripheral blood, taken 28 days after the second AZD1222 dose. This receptor was obtained from an adult who received the AZD1222 COVID-19 vaccine. The J gene is TRBJ1-2, the V gene TRBV28; maybe TRBD1 (5 bases). CDR3 in DNA: TGTGCCACAGTTTTAACAGGAGAGGCTTATGGCTACACCTTC. Encoded protein: CATVLTGEAYGYTF.